The 21 T cell receptor beta chains reported below all come from one sample, sequenced in a study of T cell repertoires in ileal Crohn's disease. Clones were sequenced by immunoSEQ multiplex PCR, and TCRdb holds only the in-frame ones, with some missing. The table records about 14,000 clones, around three quarters of them present only once. Sequencing was done on a sample of ileal tissue. The receptors come from an adult with Crohn's disease.

V gene TRBV4-2 combines with J gene TRBJ2-1; 7 bases map to TRBD2. The germline CDR1 and CDR2 sequences are LGHNA and YNFKEQ. The CDR3 spans 15 residues. V dropped 0 bases and J dropped 6; count of bases not matched to a gene: 5. The CDR3 spells CASSQDPSGGNEQFF. CDR3 sequence (DNA): TGTGCCAGCAGCCAAGACCCTAGCGGCGGCAATGAGCAGTTCTTC.

V usage is TRBV6-6 and J usage is TRBJ2-3; D remains ambiguous. This CDR3 has 12 amino acids. Germline V gene data show CDR1 as MNHNY and CDR2 as SVGAGI (reference sequence). V was clipped by 6 bases and J by 4 bases, with 8 bases between them. The CDR3 sequence: CASSPLADTQYF. CDR3 bases: TGTGCCAGCAGCCCCCTAGCAGATACGCAGTATTTT.

In this sample, this clone turned up a few times. V usage is TRBV10-3 and J usage is TRBJ2-7; TRBD1 aligns across 9 bases. Germline V gives CDR1 ENHRY, CDR2 SYGVKD. The CDR3 totals 15 residues. The J segment lost 5 bases and the V segment lost 4 bases, leaving 9 bases of the junction unmatched. CDR3 residues: CAISGGQGFVNEQYF. For the CDR3, the DNA is TGTGCCATCAGTGGGGGACAGGGATTCGTGAACGAGCAGTACTTC.

The V and J genes are TRBV6-5 and TRBJ2-3; D is perhaps TRBD1 (6 bases). Germline V CDR1 and CDR2: MNHEY, SVGAGI. Trimming took off 5 bases at V and 6 bases at J, with 12 bases between the two ends. The CDR3 spans 13 residues. The CDR3 reads CASSRNRADTQYF. CDR3 nucleotides: TGTGCCAGCAGTCGGAACAGGGCCGATACGCAGTATTTT.

The CDR3 coding sequence is TGTGCCAGCAGCCGGGACAGGGCCAATGAGCAGTTCTTC. Protein product: CASSRDRANEQFF. The genes are TRBV5-6 and TRBJ2-1, with TRBD1 matching over 9 bases. Per the germline V gene, CDR1 is SGHDT and CDR2 is YYEEEE. CDR3 length: 13 residues. Losses at the gene ends were 4 bases for V and 6 bases for J; bases not matched to a gene: 2.

This clone was seen once. The V gene is TRBV30, the J gene TRBJ2-3, with TRBD1 matching over 11 bases. The V gene's germline CDR1 is GTSNPN and CDR2 SVGIG (reference sequence). The CDR3 is 16 amino acids. V gave up 2 bases and J gave up 4 bases; unmatched junction bases: 8. The CDR3 DNA reads as TGTGCCTGGAGTACCTTTGGACAGGGGGCATCAGATACGCAGTATTTT. Residues: CAWSTFGQGASDTQYF. Using reference TRBV30 and TRBJ2-3 for the parts outside the CDR3, the full variable domain is SQTIHQWPATLVQPVGSPLSLECTVEGTSNPNLYWYRQAAGRGLQLLFYSVGIGQISSEVPQNLSASRPQDRQFILSSKKLLLSDSGFYLCAWSTFGQGASDTQYFGPGTRLTVL.

The gene calls are TRBV18 and TRBJ2-1; TRBD1 matches 9 bases. V lost 3 bases to trimming and J lost 9 bases; unmatched junction nucleotides: 9. Looked up from germline, CDR1 is KGHSH and CDR2 is LQKENI. The CDR3 totals 15 residues. CDR3 loop: CASSPLGTGSIEQFF. The CDR3, as DNA: TGTGCCAGCTCACCCCTCGGGACAGGGTCAATTGAGCAGTTCTTC. The complete variable domain, with remaining parts taken from reference TRBV18 and TRBJ2-1, reads NAGVMQNPRHLVRRRGQEARLRCSPMKGHSHVYWYRQLPEEGLKFMVYLQKENIIDESGMPKERFSAEFPKEGPSILRIQQVVRGDSAAYFCASSPLGTGSIEQFFGPGTRLTVL.

The chain recombines TRBV19 with TRBJ2-7; 7 bases align to TRBD1. With V trimmed by 6 bases and J by 5 bases, 10 bases remained unmatched. Germline values: CDR1 LNHDA, CDR2 SQIVND (reference sequence). The CDR3 totals 14 residues. The CDR3 reads CASRPTGSGNEQYF. The CDR3 DNA is TGTGCCAGTAGACCGACAGGGTCGGGGAACGAGCAGTACTTC.

This clone has more than one count but fewer than ten. The chain has TRBV6-6 and TRBJ2-7, with D perhaps TRBD2 (5 bases). The CDR3 is made up of 14 amino acids. Deletions cut 2 bases from V and 4 bases from J, with 12 bases between. Germline CDR1 and CDR2: MNHNY and SVGAGI (reference sequence). CDR3 amino acids: CASSYGGRDYEQYF. The CDR3 region has the DNA TGTGCCAGCAGTTACGGTGGCCGGGATTACGAGCAGTACTTC.

The V call is TRBV6-4, the J call TRBJ2-1, with 11 bases that match TRBD2. The V segment lost 0 bases and the J segment 6 bases; nucleotides outside the gene matches: 1. Germline lookup yields CDR1 MRHNA and CDR2 SNTAGT. CDR3 length: 15 amino acids. CDR3 sequence reads: CASSDSSGGANEQFF. The CDR3 nucleotides read TGTGCCAGCAGTGACTCTAGCGGGGGGGCCAATGAGCAGTTCTTC.

This clone was seen only a few times. The V and J genes are TRBV7-9 and TRBJ1-1; D may be TRBD1 (5 bases). In germline, CDR1 is SEHNR, CDR2 FQNEAQ (reference sequence). V was pared by 3 bases and J by 0 bases, with 8 bases between. This CDR3 spans 14 amino acids. CDR3 sequence: CASSLLGVNTEAFF. CDR3 bases: TGTGCCAGCAGCTTGCTAGGGGTGAACACTGAAGCTTTCTTT.

J is TRBJ1-6 and V is TRBV30; a possible D gene is TRBD1 (6 bases). This CDR3 has 16 amino acids. The germline CDR1 and CDR2 sequences are GTSNPN and SVGIG (reference sequence). Deletions cut 3 bases from V and 8 bases from J, with 20 bases between. CDR3 DNA sequence: TGTGCCTGGAGGTCCGGTGGGGTCAGGGGTCATTCACCCCTCCACTTT. It translates to CAWRSGGVRGHSPLHF.

The CDR3 DNA reads TGTGCCAGCAGCCCGAGCGCCATGATTGGAAACACCATATATTTT. Residues: CASSPSAMIGNTIYF. This chain connects TRBV7-9 to TRBJ1-3; D remains ambiguous. The germline V gene has CDR1 SEHNR and CDR2 FQNEAQ (reference sequence). Between the trimmed V and J ends, which lost 5 bases and 3 bases, there was a span of 14 bases. This CDR3 is 15 amino acids long. Using reference TRBV7-9 and TRBJ1-3 for the parts outside the CDR3, the full variable domain is DTGVSQNPRHKITKRGQNVTFRCDPISEHNRLYWYRQTLGQGPEFLTYFQNEAQLEKSRLLSDRFSAERPKGSFSTLEIQRTEQGDSAMYLCASSPSAMIGNTIYFGEGSWLTVV.

The count of this clone is one. The chain has TRBV28 and TRBJ1-5; weak D call: TRBD1 (6 bases). Trimming pared 6 bases from V and 3 bases from J, leaving 12 bases between. Per the germline V gene, CDR1 is MDHEN and CDR2 is SYDVKM. The CDR3 has 14 amino acids. The DNA for the CDR3 is TGTGCCAGCAGCCAACAGGGACCCAATCAGCCCCAGCATTTT. Protein product: CASSQQGPNQPQHF.

The rearrangement links TRBV7-6 to TRBJ2-5, with 8 bases aligning to TRBD1. Germline CDR1 reads SGHVS; CDR2 reads FNYEAQ. Losses at the gene ends were 3 bases for V and 1 base for J; bases not matched to a gene: 1. The CDR3 runs to 14 residues. The CDR3 sequence: CASSLQGAQETQYF. DNA for the CDR3: TGTGCCAGCAGCTTGCAGGGGGCCCAAGAGACCCAGTACTTC.

In this sample, this clone turned up once. The chain joins TRBV6-1 to TRBJ2-2; D may be TRBD1 (6 bases). Trimming took 4 bases from V and 3 from J, leaving 9 bases between them. Germline CDR1 reads MNHNS; CDR2 reads SASEGT. The CDR3 covers 14 residues. The CDR3, as DNA: TGTGCCAGCAGTGGTCACAGGGACACCGGGGAGCTGTTTTTT. This codes for CASSGHRDTGELFF.

The V and J genes are TRBV5-1 and TRBJ1-5; TRBD1 matches at 7 bases. The germline CDR1 and CDR2 sequences are SGHRS and YFSETQ. The CDR3 sequence is 13 residues long. V lost 3 bases and J lost 5; bases outside the gene matches: 2. The CDR3 sequence is CASSWDRDQPQHF. DNA for the CDR3: TGCGCCAGCAGCTGGGACAGAGATCAGCCCCAGCATTTT.

The rearrangement uses TRBV9 and TRBJ2-2; 8 nucleotides agree with TRBD1. This CDR3 contains 15 residues. Trimming removed 2 bases from V and 4 bases from J; junction bases left unmatched: 4. Germline CDR1 and CDR2: SGDLS and YYNGEE. CDR3 amino acids: CASSVGRGPTGELFF. The CDR3 DNA reads TGTGCCAGCAGCGTCGGCAGGGGGCCCACCGGGGAGCTGTTTTTT.

The V call is TRBV6-1, the J call TRBJ1-3; 7 nucleotides match TRBD1. The germline V gene encodes CDR1 MNHNS and CDR2 SASEGT. The CDR3 contains 15 residues. Losses at the gene ends were 6 bases for V and 2 bases for J; bases not matched to a gene: 7. CDR3 residues: CASSLYRGAGNTIYF. The CDR3 region has the DNA TGTGCCAGCAGCCTTTACAGGGGTGCTGGAAACACCATATATTTT.

V is TRBV5-6 and J is TRBJ1-2, with TRBD1 as a possible D gene (6 bases). The CDR3 contains 15 residues. CDR1 SGHDT and CDR2 YYEEEE come from the germline V gene. The ends were cut back, 6 bases at V and 5 bases at J, with 20 bases in the middle. CDR3 residues: CASTEVAGVRYGYTF. The CDR3 nucleotides read TGTGCCAGCACAGAGGTGGCAGGGGTAAGGTATGGCTACACCTTC.

The CDR3 here is CASHSRGLGLTYEQYF. The CDR3 nucleotides are TGTGCCAGCCATTCAAGGGGGCTAGGTTTAACCTACGAGCAGTACTTC. V and J are TRBV28 and TRBJ2-7; 7 bases agree with TRBD1. The CDR3 spans 16 residues. V shed 8 bases, J shed 2 bases, and the junction held 15 bases outside the gene matches. Germline CDR1 MDHEN, CDR2 SYDVKM.